Each of the 7 T cell receptor beta chains below was sequenced from the same sample in a study of blood T cell repertoires in COVID-19. TCRdb's copy holds only in-frame clones and misses some; the assay was immunoSEQ multiplex PCR. The sample has roughly 300,000 clones, approximately 87% seen once; the top ten hold about 8%. Material: peripheral blood. All receptors derive from a woman aged 45-65 years who had recovered from COVID-19.

The table lists this clone with a few counts. V and J are TRBV7-2 and TRBJ1-6; D call uncertain. Germline CDR1 reads SGHTA; CDR2 reads FQGNSA. V was pared by 6 bases and J by 7 bases, with 19 bases between. The CDR3 length is 16 residues. The CDR3 DNA reads TGTGCCAGCAGATCCCCCACCGGTCCGGTAAATTCACCCCTCCACTTT. This gives the protein CASRSPTGPVNSPLHF.

The chain is built from TRBV19 and TRBJ1-4; 7 nucleotides match TRBD1. Germline CDR1 is LNHDA and CDR2 is SQIVND (reference sequence). Trimming took 6 bases from V and 8 from J; bases not matched to a gene: 9. CDR3 length equals 14 residues. The CDR3 DNA reads TGTGCCAGTAGCATCACCGACAGGGAAGAAAAACTGTTTTTT. Protein: CASSITDREEKLFF.

The chain combines TRBV10-1 with TRBJ2-3; D is undetermined. Germline CDR1 is WNHNN and CDR2 is SYGVQD (reference sequence). V was cut by 3 bases and J by 2 bases, with 12 bases left in between. The length of the CDR3 is 15 residues. For the CDR3, the DNA is TGCGCCAGCAGTGATTCCGGCAGGCACACAGATACGCAGTATTTT. Amino acid sequence: CASSDSGRHTDTQYF.

The J gene is TRBJ1-4, the V gene TRBV30; no firm D call. This CDR3 has 14 residues. Between the trimmed V and J ends, which lost 3 bases and 0 bases, there was a span of 8 bases. Germline CDR1 GTSNPN, CDR2 SVGIG (reference sequence). The CDR3 nucleotides are TGTGCCTGGAGCGGGGTCCCAACTAATGAAAAACTGTTTTTT. This gives the protein CAWSGVPTNEKLFF. Together with reference TRBV30 and TRBJ1-4, the CDR3 gives the full variable domain: SQTIHQWPATLVQPVGSPLSLECTVEGTSNPNLYWYRQAAGRGLQLLFYSVGIGQISSEVPQNLSASRPQDRQFILSSKKLLLSDSGFYLCAWSGVPTNEKLFFGSGTQLSVL.

J is TRBJ2-1 and V is TRBV7-2; D is unresolved. Looked up from germline, CDR1 is SGHTA and CDR2 is FQGNSA. The ends were cut back, 3 bases at V and 6 bases at J, with 15 bases in the middle. The CDR3 spans 15 residues. The CDR3: CASSFSQLQSNEQFF. CDR3 coding DNA: TGTGCCAGCAGCTTTTCACAGCTACAGTCCAATGAGCAGTTCTTC.

The rearrangement uses TRBV6-6 and TRBJ1-1; D uncertain. The CDR3 spans 15 residues. The germline V and J ends were trimmed by 8 bases and 1 base, with 17 bases remaining between them. Looked up from germline, CDR1 is MNHNY and CDR2 is SVGAGI (reference sequence). The CDR3 spells CASRGDKAGNTEAFF. The CDR3 DNA follows: TGTGCCAGCCGCGGTGACAAAGCGGGGAACACTGAAGCTTTCTTT.

The rearrangement uses TRBV28 and TRBJ2-5; D is possibly TRBD1 (6 bases). Germline V gives CDR1 MDHEN, CDR2 SYDVKM. V lost 5 bases and J lost 5, with 15 bases in between. The CDR3 is 14 amino acids. CDR3: CASSPTGLRETQYF. The CDR3 DNA sequence: TGTGCCAGCAGTCCGACAGGACTTAGGGAGACCCAGTACTTC.